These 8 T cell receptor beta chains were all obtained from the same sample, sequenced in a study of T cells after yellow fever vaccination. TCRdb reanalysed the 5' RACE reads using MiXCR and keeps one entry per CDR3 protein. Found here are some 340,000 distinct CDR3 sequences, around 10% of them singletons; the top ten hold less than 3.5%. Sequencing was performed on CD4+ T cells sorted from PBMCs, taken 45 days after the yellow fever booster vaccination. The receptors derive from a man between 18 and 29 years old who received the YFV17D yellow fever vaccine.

The CDR3 coding sequence is TGTGCCAGCAGCTTAGGAGGGACTAGCGCATACAATGAGCAGTTCTTC. Its translation is CASSLGGTSAYNEQFF. The chain combines TRBV7-2 with TRBJ2-1; TRBD2 matches at 10 bases. CDR1 SGHTA and CDR2 FQGNSA come from the germline V gene. This CDR3 is 16 amino acids long. The V gene end was trimmed by 1 base and the J gene end by 4 bases; junction bases not matched to a gene: 4. Full variable domain (missing parts from reference TRBV7-2 and TRBJ2-1): GAGVSQSPSNKVTEKGKDVELRCDPISGHTALYWYRQSLGQGLEFLIYFQGNSAPDKSGLPSDRFSAERTGGSVSTLTIQRTQQEDSAVYLCASSLGGTSAYNEQFFGPGTRLTVL.

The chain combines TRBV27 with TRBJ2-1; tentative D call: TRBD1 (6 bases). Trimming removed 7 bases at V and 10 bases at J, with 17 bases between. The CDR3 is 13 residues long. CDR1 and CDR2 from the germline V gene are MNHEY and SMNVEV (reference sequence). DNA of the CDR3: TGTGCCAGCACAGTCGCAGGGGATGGGGAGCAGTTCTTC. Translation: CASTVAGDGEQFF.

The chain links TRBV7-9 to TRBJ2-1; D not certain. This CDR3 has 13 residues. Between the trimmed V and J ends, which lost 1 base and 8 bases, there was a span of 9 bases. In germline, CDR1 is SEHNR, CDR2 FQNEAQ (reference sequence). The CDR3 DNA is TGTGCCAGCAGCTTAGGCAGGCCGTATGAGCAGTTCTTC. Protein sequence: CASSLGRPYEQFF.

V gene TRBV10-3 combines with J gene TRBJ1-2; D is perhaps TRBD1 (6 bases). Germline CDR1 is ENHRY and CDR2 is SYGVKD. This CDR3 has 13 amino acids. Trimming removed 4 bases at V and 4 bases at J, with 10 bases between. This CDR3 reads CAISGGAGYGYTF. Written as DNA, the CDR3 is TGTGCCATCAGTGGGGGGGCTGGCTATGGCTACACCTTC.

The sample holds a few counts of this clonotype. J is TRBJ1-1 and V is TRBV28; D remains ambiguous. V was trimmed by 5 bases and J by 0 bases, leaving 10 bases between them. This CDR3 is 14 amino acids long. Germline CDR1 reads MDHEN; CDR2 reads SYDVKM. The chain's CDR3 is CASSLPGVNTEAFF. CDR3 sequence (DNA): TGTGCCAGCAGTCTCCCGGGAGTGAACACTGAAGCTTTCTTT.

CDR3 region: CSARTGDYSPLHF. The CDR3 DNA follows: TGCAGTGCTCGGACAGGAGATTATTCACCCCTCCACTTT. V is TRBV20-1 and J is TRBJ1-6, with 7 bases lining up with TRBD1. V trimming: 5 bases; J trimming: 8 bases; junction bases outside the gene matches: 6. Germline CDR1 DFQATT, CDR2 SNEGSKA (reference sequence). The CDR3 is made up of 13 amino acids.

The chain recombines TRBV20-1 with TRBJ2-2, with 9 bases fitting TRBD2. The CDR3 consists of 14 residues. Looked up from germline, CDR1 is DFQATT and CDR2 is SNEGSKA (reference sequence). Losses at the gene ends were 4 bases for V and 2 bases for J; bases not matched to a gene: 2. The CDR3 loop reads CSANSGGNTGELFF. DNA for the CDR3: TGCAGTGCTAATAGCGGGGGAAACACCGGGGAGCTGTTTTTT.

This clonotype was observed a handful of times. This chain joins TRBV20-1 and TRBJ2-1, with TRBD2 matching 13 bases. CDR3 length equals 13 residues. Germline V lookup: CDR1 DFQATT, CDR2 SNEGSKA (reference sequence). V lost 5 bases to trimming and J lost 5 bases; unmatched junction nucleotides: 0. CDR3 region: CSAGTSGDNEQFF. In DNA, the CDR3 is TGCAGTGCTGGGACTAGCGGGGACAATGAGCAGTTCTTC.